This TCR beta chain was sequenced for a study of cytomegalovirus exposure and HLA in healthy donors. Study details: Membership in the Caucasian-associated ancestry cluster was found for about 80% of nearly 400 genotyped donors. Whole-study results and caveats: Researchers had no immune exposure information except CMV serostatus available. Cytomegalovirus status was reportedly diagnosed by the classifier with high sensitivity and specificity.

The PCR had 60 Vbeta and 13 Jbeta primers. Assay used: immunoSEQ multiplex PCR; TCRdb lists only in-frame clones, some missing. The data contain about 180,000 clones, about four fifths of them seen just once; the ten biggest clones take up 1%. On this clone: Its target is not known.

Sequencing was done on a sample of PBMCs. This TCR derives from a woman aged 45 to 65 in good health and CMV-seropositive.

The CDR3 DNA is TGTGCCAGCAGTGGAAGAAAAGACATGAACACTGAAGCTTTCTTT. Translation gives CASSGRKDMNTEAFF. This chain uses TRBV28 with TRBJ1-1; D remains unclear. Germline CDR1 is MDHEN and CDR2 is SYDVKM. This CDR3 is 15 amino acids long. V lost 5 bases, J lost 0 bases, and 13 bases lay in between.